These 21 T cell receptor beta chains were sequenced from one sample in a study of blood T cell repertoires in COVID-19. This table comes from immunoSEQ multiplex PCR, and its TCRdb copy is limited to in-frame clones, with some not included. The table shows more than 300,000 clones, with just over 85% occurring only once. Sample: PBMCs or T cells enriched from blood (not recorded which). Receptor source: a woman aged 18-30 years who had recovered from COVID-19.

V gene TRBV7-8 combines with J gene TRBJ2-3, with 10 bases identical to TRBD2. Germline lookup yields CDR1 SGHVS and CDR2 FQNEAQ. The V gene end was trimmed by 4 bases and the J gene end by 0 bases; junction bases not matched to a gene: 7. CDR3 length: 17 residues. The CDR3 reads CASSYFTSGVSTDTQYF. CDR3 sequence (DNA): TGTGCCAGCAGCTACTTCACTAGCGGGGTTAGCACAGATACGCAGTATTTT. Complete variable domain (other parts from reference TRBV7-8 and TRBJ2-3): GAGVSQSPRYKVAKRGQDVALRCDPISGHVSLFWYQQALGQGPEFLTYFQNEAQLDKSGLPSDRFFAERPEGSVSTLKIQRTQQEDSAVYLCASSYFTSGVSTDTQYFGPGTRLTVL.

The chain combines TRBV18 with TRBJ1-2, with 8 positions matching TRBD1. J was trimmed by 8 bases and V by 5 bases; bases with no gene match: 7. Germline loops: CDR1 KGHSH, CDR2 LQKENI. The CDR3 consists of 13 residues. The CDR3 loop is CASSAGQGYGYTF. The CDR3, as DNA: TGTGCCAGCTCAGCCGGACAGGGTTACGGCTACACCTTC.

V is TRBV28 and J is TRBJ1-2; the match to TRBD1 covers 7 bases. Germline V gene sequence: CDR1 MDHEN, CDR2 SYDVKM. The CDR3 is 13 amino acids. With 4 bases clipped from V and 8 bases from J, the junction kept 7 bases outside the gene matches. For the CDR3, the DNA is TGTGCCAGCAGTTATAGACAGGGCGGCGGCTACACCTTC. This gives the protein CASSYRQGGGYTF.

The chain has TRBV5-1 and TRBJ2-7; TRBD2 aligns across 14 bases. CDR1 SGHRS and CDR2 YFSETQ come from the germline V gene. The CDR3 loop spans 16 amino acids. V was pared by 6 bases and J by 5 bases, with 10 bases of the junction left unmatched. The CDR3 is CASILGLAGAANEQYF. CDR3 DNA sequence: TGCGCCAGCATACTGGGACTAGCGGGAGCGGCCAACGAGCAGTACTTC.

This chain links TRBV7-8 with TRBJ2-5, with D unclear. V lost 5 bases and J lost 0, with 19 bases in between. The CDR3 length is 17 residues. Germline loops: CDR1 SGHVS, CDR2 FQNEAQ. The CDR3 region is CASSHFLEAENQETQYF. The CDR3 DNA is TGTGCCAGCAGCCACTTTTTAGAGGCCGAGAACCAAGAGACCCAGTACTTC.

CDR3 region: CASSERGSGNNQPQHF. CDR3 coding DNA: TGTGCCAGCAGCGAAAGGGGATCGGGTAACAATCAGCCCCAGCATTTT. The chain combines TRBV2 with TRBJ1-5; tentatively, D is TRBD1 (5 bases). Trimming pared 6 bases from V and 3 bases from J, leaving 18 bases between. The germline V gene has CDR1 SNHLY and CDR2 FYNNEI. CDR3 size: 16 residues.

This chain joins TRBV27 and TRBJ1-2, with 9 bases fitting TRBD1. The CDR3 spans 15 residues. Trimming cost V 4 bases and J 6 bases; bases outside gene matches: 9. Per the germline V gene, CDR1 is MNHEY and CDR2 is SMNVEV (reference sequence). CDR3 coding DNA: TGTGCCAGCAGTTCACTGACAGGGGGAAGAAATGGCTACACCTTC. It specifies CASSSLTGGRNGYTF.

The chain combines TRBV3-1 (or the pseudogene TRBV3-2) with TRBJ1-2; TRBD1 might be the D (6 bases). There are 14 residues in the CDR3. Germline values: CDR1 LGHDT, CDR2 YNNKEL (reference sequence). The V and J ends lost 0 bases and 4 bases respectively, with 9 bases between them. This chain's CDR3 is CASSQEDSPYGYTF. CDR3 nucleotides: TGTGCCAGCAGCCAAGAGGACAGTCCCTATGGCTACACCTTC.

J is TRBJ1-3 and V is TRBV6-5, with D hard to call. Trimming stripped 8 bases from V and 2 bases from J, with 7 bases between. Germline CDR1 is MNHEY and CDR2 is SVGAGI. This CDR3 contains 12 residues. CDR3 DNA: TGTGCCAGCCTTACAGCTGGAAACACCATATATTTT. Its translation: CASLTAGNTIYF.

The chain employs TRBV5-4 and TRBJ2-1, with 16 bases matching TRBD2. The germline CDR1 and CDR2 sequences are SGHNT and YYREEE (reference sequence). The CDR3 is 19 amino acids. After removal of 3 bases from V and 8 bases from J, the junction contained 14 bases not matched to a gene. CDR3 sequence (DNA): TGTGCCAGCAGCTCGTCGGGACTAGCGGGGGGGCCCGTCTCGGATGAGCAGTTCTTC. Translated, it gives CASSSSGLAGGPVSDEQFF.

The rearrangement joins TRBV5-1 to TRBJ1-6; 9 bases fit TRBD1. The CDR3 has 15 residues. The ends lost 4 bases at V and 7 bases at J; junction bases unmatched: 6. Germline CDR1 and CDR2: SGHRS and YFSETQ. CDR3 bases: TGCGCCAGCAGCGGGGGAGACAGGGGGAATTCACCCCTCCACTTT. Translated, it gives CASSGGDRGNSPLHF.

The V and J genes are TRBV30 and TRBJ2-3; TRBD1 agrees at 9 bases. There are 13 residues in the CDR3. J was trimmed by 0 bases and V by 6 bases; bases with no gene match: 1. Germline CDR1 GTSNPN, CDR2 SVGIG (reference sequence). CDR3 DNA: TGTGCCTGTGACAGGGGGAGCACAGATACGCAGTATTTT. Its protein is CACDRGSTDTQYF.

This clone was detected once. The chain links TRBV5-5 to TRBJ1-2, with a weak D call TRBD1 (6 bases). CDR1 and CDR2 (germline): SGHKS, YYEKEE (reference sequence). The CDR3 contains 13 residues. Trimming removed 6 bases from V and 2 bases from J, with 11 bases in between. The DNA for the CDR3 is TGTGCCAGCATCCCCGGGACAAACTATGGCTACACCTTC. This gives the protein CASIPGTNYGYTF.

The chain employs TRBV5-1 and TRBJ2-5; TRBD2 matches at 13 bases. With V trimmed by 2 bases and J by 4 bases, 8 bases remained unmatched. There are 17 residues in the CDR3. Germline assignment: CDR1 SGHRS and CDR2 YFSETQ. The CDR3 region has the DNA TGCGCCAGCAGCTTTACTAGCGGGAGGGCCGAGGGAGAGACCCAGTACTTC. Its protein is CASSFTSGRAEGETQYF.

V gene TRBV3-1 (or the pseudogene TRBV3-2) combines with J gene TRBJ1-2, with D unclear. CDR3 size: 13 residues. Trimming shortened V by 4 bases and J by 1 base, and 7 bases separated the two germline ends. Germline loops: CDR1 LGHDT, CDR2 YNNKEL (reference sequence). CDR3 amino acids: CASSPDINYGYTF. Written as DNA, the CDR3 is TGTGCCAGCAGCCCCGACATTAACTATGGCTACACCTTC.

This rearrangement joins TRBV28 to TRBJ2-5, with 8 bases lining up with TRBD1. Germline V gives CDR1 MDHEN, CDR2 SYDVKM. This CDR3 comprises 13 residues. Unmatched junction bases numbered 4, after V lost 5 bases and J lost 5 bases. The CDR3 sequence: CASSGTGRETQYF. DNA for the CDR3: TGTGCCAGCAGTGGGACAGGCCGGGAGACCCAGTACTTC.

The CDR3, as DNA: TGTGCCTGGAGTGTAAGAGAGAGAGAGACCCAGTACTTC. It codes for CAWSVRERETQYF. The chain couples TRBV30 to TRBJ2-5; D gene unclear. V was shortened by 0 bases and J by 4 bases, with 9 bases between the two germline ends. The CDR3 totals 13 residues. Per the germline V gene, CDR1 is GTSNPN and CDR2 is SVGIG (reference sequence). Full variable domain (rest looked up from reference TRBV30 and TRBJ2-5): SQTIHQWPATLVQPVGSPLSLECTVEGTSNPNLYWYRQAAGRGLQLLFYSVGIGQISSEVPQNLSASRPQDRQFILSSKKLLLSDSGFYLCAWSVRERETQYFGPGTRLLVL.

The CDR3 DNA follows: TGCAGCGTTCGAACAGGGTCGGGGAACACTGAAGCTTTCTTT. Translating gives CSVRTGSGNTEAFF. The chain has TRBV29-1 and TRBJ1-1; the D gene is possibly TRBD1 (6 bases). The germline V and J ends were trimmed by 5 bases and 1 base, with 14 bases remaining between them. This CDR3 is built from 14 residues. CDR1 is SQVTM and CDR2 is ANQGSEA in the germline V gene.

The gene calls are TRBV4-1 and TRBJ2-5; perhaps TRBD2 as D (5 bases). Germline lookup yields CDR1 MGHRA and CDR2 YSYEKL. V was cut by 4 bases and J by 7 bases, with 19 bases left in between. The CDR3 runs 15 residues. CDR3 loop: CASSLEDLSLATQYF. In DNA form, the CDR3 reads TGCGCCAGCAGCCTCGAGGACTTGTCCCTAGCGACCCAGTACTTC.

This rearrangement joins TRBV13 to TRBJ2-4, with TRBD1 identical over 7 bases. Per germline, CDR1 PRHDT and CDR2 FYEKMQ (reference sequence). V was clipped by 5 bases and J by 4 bases; unmatched bases: 2. CDR3 length: 13 amino acids. DNA of the CDR3: TGTGCCAGCAGCCCGGGACAGAAAAACATTCAGTACTTC. This encodes CASSPGQKNIQYF.

The chain employs TRBV10-3 and TRBJ1-5; D is ambiguous. The CDR3 spans 13 residues. CDR1 and CDR2 (germline): ENHRY, SYGVKD. With 3 bases removed from V and 4 bases from J, the gap between germline ends came to 7 bases. The DNA for the CDR3 is TGTGCCATCAGTGAAGAGGAAAATCAGCCCCAGCATTTT. It is translated as CAISEEENQPQHF.